This T cell receptor beta chain was obtained from a study of regulatory T cells in long-lasting Graves disease. As to this clonotype: Its antigen is undetermined. Since a much larger clone is just one base distant, this may be a read error.

Notes on the study in general: The study found TRBV28, TRBJ1-2 and TRBJ2-5 favored in persistent disease. Limited samples may have lowered accuracy.

Described time point: newly diagnosed GD, antithyroid drugs for less than 3 months. PBMC-derived RNA was used for the TCR library. In building TCR beta libraries, iRepertoire HTBI primers were used together with Arm-PCR of CDR3 regions. TCRdb fed the multiplex PCR reads into MiXCR, producing one record per CDR3 protein. In the table there are about 500,000 distinct CDR3 sequences, about 11% of which are singletons. In germline, CDR1 is MDHEN, CDR2 SYDVKM. This CDR3 is 12 amino acids long. The sample also formed part of further work on T cells in Graves' hyperthyroidism and ophthalmopathy.

The chain employs TRBV28 and TRBJ1-2; D remains ambiguous. The material was peripheral blood mononuclear cells (PBMCs), obtained at new diagnosis, from a patient treated with antithyroid drugs. The receptor was isolated from a woman aged 25 to 45 with Graves disease. In DNA, the CDR3 is TGTGCCGGCAGGCGCAGCCCCTATGGCTACACCTTC. Encoded protein: CAGRRSPYGYTF.